These T cell receptor beta chains were read from a single sample in a study of OX40 agonist ivuxolimab in advanced cancers. Sequencing used immunoSEQ multiplex PCR; TCRdb keeps in-frame clones, though not all of them. Of around 23,000 clones in the sample, roughly 82% are singletons; the top ten hold approximately 30%. The starting material was CD4+ or CD8+ T cells sorted from blood, obtained in a trial of the OX40 agonist ivuxolimab. The source is an adult with an advanced solid tumor such as melanoma, head and neck, liver or kidney cancer. CDR3s include the opening cysteine and the closing phenylalanine or tryptophan. Each record gives: CDR3 length, J gene, clone size, D gene, V gene, CDR3 protein, CDR3 DNA. The D gene is left open where the match is weak. The size of a clone is reported for some rows only, either as once, few or many, or as a class for expanded clones.

>12|TRBJ2-1|-|TRBD2|TRBV7-6
CASSLGGTSVLF
TGTGCCAGCAGCTTAGGCGGGACTAGCGTGCTCTTC
>14|TRBJ2-5|few|-|TRBV6-1
CARGDGTDQETQYF
TGTGCCCGAGGGGATGGGACGGACCAAGAGACCCAGTACTTC
>15|TRBJ1-4|-|TRBD1|TRBV12-5
CASGPGTVTNEKLFF
TGTGCTAGTGGTCCCGGGACAGTGACTAATGAAAAACTGTTTTTT
>14|TRBJ2-1|-|TRBD2|TRBV19
CASSMTSDYNEQFF
TGTGCCAGTAGTATGACTAGCGACTACAATGAGCAGTTCTTC
>14|TRBJ1-1|few|TRBD1|TRBV28
CASSADRDYTEAFF
TGTGCCAGCAGTGCCGACAGGGATTACACTGAAGCTTTCTTT
>12|TRBJ2-4|-|-|TRBV6-1
CASSAPGRVSYF
TGTGCCAGCAGTGCGCCCGGTCGGGTCTCGTACTTC
>14|TRBJ2-1|-|TRBD2|TRBV30
CAWSGLAGYDEQFF
TGTGCCTGGAGTGGCCTAGCGGGATACGATGAGCAGTTCTTC
>13|TRBJ1-1|few|-|TRBV30
CAWSPHSGTEAFF
TGTGCCTGGAGTCCCCACTCAGGCACTGAAGCTTTCTTT
>16|TRBJ2-7|-|-|TRBV4-1
CASSQAAQGSSYEQYF
TGCGCCAGCAGCCAGGCCGCACAGGGTTCATCCTACGAGCAGTACTTC
>14|TRBJ2-3|-|-|TRBV5-6
CASSPPSDTDTQYF
TGTGCCAGCTCCCCTCCGAGCGACACAGATACGCAGTATTTT
>15|TRBJ2-3|-|-|TRBV9
CASSARGVATDTQYF
TGTGCCAGCAGCGCGAGGGGGGTGGCCACAGATACGCAGTATTTT
>15|TRBJ1-2|-|-|TRBV5-1
CASSLEANLNYGYTF
TGCGCCAGCAGCTTGGAAGCCAATCTGAACTATGGCTACACCTTC
>12|TRBJ1-1|-|-|TRBV30
CAWSVMNTEAFF
TGTGCCTGGAGTGTAATGAACACTGAAGCTTTCTTT
>17|TRBJ2-7|-|TRBD2|TRBV27
CASSLSVLAGGRGEQYF
TGTGCCAGCAGTTTATCGGTACTAGCGGGAGGGCGGGGAGAGCAGTACTTC
>16|TRBJ2-3|-|-|TRBV28
CASSLREFVSTDTQYF
TGTGCCAGCAGTTTGAGGGAGTTTGTTAGCACAGATACGCAGTATTTT
>14|TRBJ1-1|-|-|TRBV19
CASKGQTLNTEAFF
TGTGCCAGTAAAGGGCAGACCCTGAACACTGAAGCTTTCTTT
>18|TRBJ2-7|-|TRBD1|TRBV15
CATSGDTTGTGELYEQYF
TGTGCCACCAGCGGCGATACTACCGGGACAGGGGAACTCTACGAGCAGTACTTC
>18|TRBJ2-3|-|TRBD1|TRBV7-9
CAILTPTDRQGVLDTQYF
TGTGCCATACTAACGCCCACCGATAGACAGGGGGTATTAGATACGCAGTATTTT
>15|TRBJ2-1|-|TRBD2|TRBV6-5
CASSYEAGGHGEQFF
TGTGCCAGCAGTTATGAAGCGGGAGGGCACGGTGAGCAGTTCTTC
>13|TRBJ2-7|-|-|TRBV15
CASSRGRSYEQYF
TGTGCCAGCTCCCGGGGGAGGAGCTACGAGCAGTACTTC
>14|TRBJ2-7|-|TRBD1|TRBV27
CASSVGTGSHEQYF
TGTGCCAGCAGTGTCGGGACAGGGTCACACGAGCAGTACTTC
>12|TRBJ1-2|-|TRBD1|TRBV11-2
CASRGTAYGYTF
TGTGCCAGCAGAGGGACAGCCTATGGCTACACCTTC
>15|TRBJ2-7|-|TRBD1|TRBV27
CASRPTGGYHYEQYF
TGTGCCAGCAGGCCAACAGGGGGCTATCACTACGAGCAGTACTTC
>17|TRBJ2-7|-|TRBD2|TRBV7-8
CASSLGYWRESSYEQYF
TGTGCCAGCAGCTTAGGATACTGGCGGGAGAGTTCCTACGAGCAGTACTTC
>14|TRBJ2-2|-|-|TRBV25-1
CASSEPQNTGELFF
TGTGCCAGCAGTGAACCTCAGAACACCGGGGAGCTGTTTTTT
>15|TRBJ2-7|-|-|TRBV28
CASSLGGGAAYEQYF
TGTGCCAGCAGCCTGGGTGGGGGGGCGGCCTACGAGCAGTACTTC
>17|TRBJ1-2|-|-|TRBV28
CASSPRTTAPPDYGYTF
TGTGCCAGCAGCCCGAGAACGACAGCCCCTCCGGACTATGGCTACACCTTC
>14|TRBJ1-1|-|-|TRBV7-2
CASNPGSGNTEAFF
TGTGCCAGCAACCCCGGGTCGGGGAACACTGAAGCTTTCTTT
>14|TRBJ2-1|few|TRBD2|TRBV10-3
CAPGGLAGNNEQFF
TGTGCCCCCGGAGGGCTAGCGGGAAATAATGAGCAGTTCTTC
>13|TRBJ2-7|-|TRBD1|TRBV28
CASRTGSENEQYF
TGTGCCAGCAGGACAGGGTCCGAGAACGAGCAGTACTTC
>14|TRBJ1-4|-|-|TRBV7-6
CASSLAPGNEKLFF
TGTGCCAGCAGCTTAGCGCCGGGGAATGAAAAACTGTTTTTT
>15|TRBJ2-2|-|-|TRBV4-1
CASSHWFEGTGELFF
TGCGCCAGCAGCCACTGGTTTGAGGGCACCGGGGAGCTGTTTTTT
>13|TRBJ2-1|-|-|TRBV28
CASGVLVRGEQFF
TGTGCCAGCGGCGTACTAGTTAGGGGTGAGCAGTTCTTC
>15|TRBJ2-7|-|TRBD1|TRBV7-6
CASSAGTGGGYEQYF
TGTGCCAGCAGCGCGGGGACAGGGGGCGGGTACGAGCAGTACTTC
>14|TRBJ1-2|-|-|TRBV14
CASSQDLGGYGYTF
TGTGCCAGCAGCCAAGATTTGGGGGGCTATGGCTACACCTTC
>13|TRBJ2-7|-|-|TRBV6-6
CARRDLNPYEQYF
TGTGCCAGGAGGGACCTTAACCCCTACGAGCAGTACTTC
>15|TRBJ2-7|-|TRBD2|TRBV7-3
CASSLGVAGVYEQYF
TGTGCCAGCAGCTTAGGGGTGGCGGGAGTATACGAGCAGTACTTC
>14|TRBJ2-6|-|-|TRBV9
CASSVATGANVLTF
TGTGCCAGCAGCGTAGCGACGGGGGCCAACGTCCTGACTTTC
>16|TRBJ2-7|-|-|TRBV7-8
CASSLGQVGGYYEQYF
TGTGCCAGCAGCTTAGGGCAAGTTGGGGGTTACTACGAGCAGTACTTC
>16|TRBJ2-7|-|-|TRBV7-9
CASSLESYRPHYEQYF
TGTGCCAGCAGCTTAGAGAGTTACAGGCCCCACTACGAGCAGTACTTC
>12|TRBJ2-7|-|TRBD2|TRBV6-6
CASSYSTGEGYF
TGTGCCAGCAGTTACTCGACGGGGGAGGGGTACTTC